This T cell receptor (beta chain) appears in the sequencing data of a study of identifying expanded T cells in peripheral blood. The CDR3 runs 15 residues. Between the trimmed V and J ends, which lost 0 bases and 8 bases, there was a span of 16 bases. Per the germline V gene, CDR1 is LGHNA and CDR2 is YSLEER. Profiled with immunoSEQ multiplex PCR; TCRdb holds only in-frame clones, not every one. The sample lists over 85,000 clones; 85% were seen once. Study findings and constraints: Roughly two-week clone count variance significantly increased as total template count grew. Over two and four weeks, about 16 and 20 clones changed, versus roughly 1.2 between replicates.

This clone was seen more than once but under ten times. Its antigen is not identified. The receptor comes from a person aged 18 to 70 in good health. The chain links TRBV4-3 to TRBJ1-2, with D perhaps TRBD1 (5 bases). Source material: blood. DNA of the CDR3: TGCGCCAGCAGCCAAGATCGAGGGGCCCTTTTGGGCTACACCTTC. It yields the protein CASSQDRGALLGYTF.